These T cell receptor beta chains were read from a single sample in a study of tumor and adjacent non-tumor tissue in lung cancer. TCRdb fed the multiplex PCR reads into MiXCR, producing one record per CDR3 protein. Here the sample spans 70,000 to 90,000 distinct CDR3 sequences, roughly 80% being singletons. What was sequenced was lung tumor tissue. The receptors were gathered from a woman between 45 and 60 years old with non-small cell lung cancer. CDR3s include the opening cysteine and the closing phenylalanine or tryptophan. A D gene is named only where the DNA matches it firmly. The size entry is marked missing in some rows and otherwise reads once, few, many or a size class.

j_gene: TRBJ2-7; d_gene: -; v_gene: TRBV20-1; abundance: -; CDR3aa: CIAYSVTSYEQYF; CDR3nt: TGCATTGCTTATTCGGTTACGTCCTACGAGCAGTACTTC
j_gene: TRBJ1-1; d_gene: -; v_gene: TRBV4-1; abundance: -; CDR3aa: CASNQDLYRIGSEAFF; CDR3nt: TGCGCCAGCAACCAAGATCTCTACAGGATCGGCTCTGAAGCTTTCTTT
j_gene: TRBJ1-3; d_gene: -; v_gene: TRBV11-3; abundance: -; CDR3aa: CASSFDDSRSGNIIYF; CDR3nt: TGTGCCAGCAGCTTCGATGACTCCCGCTCTGGAAACATCATATATTTT
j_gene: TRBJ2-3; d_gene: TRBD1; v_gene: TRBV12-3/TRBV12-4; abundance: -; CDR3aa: CASNPIQGFTDTQYF; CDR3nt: TGTGCCAGCAACCCAATACAGGGGTTCACAGATACACAGTATTTT
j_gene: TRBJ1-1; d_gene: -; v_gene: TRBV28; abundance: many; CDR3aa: CAIGSGPVNTEAFF; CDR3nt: TGTGCCATTGGATCGGGACCGGTGAACACTGAAGCTTTCTTT
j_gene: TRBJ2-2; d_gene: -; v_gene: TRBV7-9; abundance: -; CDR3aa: CASSSKQGGDTGELFF; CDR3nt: TGTGCCAGTAGCTCAAAACAGGGAGGGGATACCGGGGAGCTGTTTTTT
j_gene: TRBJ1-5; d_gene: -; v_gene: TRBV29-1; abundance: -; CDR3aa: CSVGGRRQNQPQHF; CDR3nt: TGTAGCGTTGGAGGGAGGAGGCAAAATCAGCCCCAGCATTTT
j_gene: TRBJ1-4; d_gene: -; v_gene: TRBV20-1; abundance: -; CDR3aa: CSARDPIEGQGEKLLF; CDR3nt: TGCAGTGCTAGAGATCCCATTGAGGGGCAGGGTGAAAAACTGCTTTTT
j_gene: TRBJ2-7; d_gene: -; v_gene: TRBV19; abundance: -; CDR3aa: CASSPWGGQHEQYF; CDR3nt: TGTGCCAGCTCGCCGTGGGGAGGACAGCACGAGCAGTACTTC
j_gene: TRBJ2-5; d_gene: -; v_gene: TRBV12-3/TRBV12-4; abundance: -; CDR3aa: CASTVVDQETQCF; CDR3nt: TGTGCCAGCACTGTTGTGGACCAAGAGACACAGTGCTTC
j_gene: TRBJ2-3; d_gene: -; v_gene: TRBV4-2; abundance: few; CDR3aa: CANSQVWAGATDTQYF; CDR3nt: TGTGCCAACAGCCAAGTTTGGGCGGGGGCCACAGATACGCAGTATTTT
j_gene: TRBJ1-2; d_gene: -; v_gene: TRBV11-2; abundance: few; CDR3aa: CVSSLKGDIDGYTF; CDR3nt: TGTGTCAGCAGCTTAAAAGGGGACATCGATGGCTACACCTTC
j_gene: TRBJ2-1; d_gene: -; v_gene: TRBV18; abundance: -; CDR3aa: CASSWRSAIGYNEQFF; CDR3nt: TGTGCCAGCTCATGGAGGTCCGCGATCGGGTACAATGAGCAGTTCTTC
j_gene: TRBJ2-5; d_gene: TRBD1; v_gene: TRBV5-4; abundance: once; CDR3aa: CASSFSHRGFQETQYF; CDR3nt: TGTGCCAGCAGCTTTAGTCACAGGGGGTTCCAAGAGACCCAGTACTTC
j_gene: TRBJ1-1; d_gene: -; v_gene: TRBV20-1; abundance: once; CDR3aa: CTASNNPNTEAFF; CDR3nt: TGCACTGCTAGCAACAACCCGAACACTGAAGCTTTCTTT
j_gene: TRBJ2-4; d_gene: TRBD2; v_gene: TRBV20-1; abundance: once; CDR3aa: CSARDRPAGGKNIQYF; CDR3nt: TGCAGTGCTAGAGATCGACCAGCGGGAGGCAAAAACATTCAATACTTC
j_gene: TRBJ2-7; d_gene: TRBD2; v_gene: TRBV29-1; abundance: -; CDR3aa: CSVVGLAGDPYELYF; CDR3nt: TGCAGCGTTGTTGGTCTGGCGGGAGACCCCTACGAGCTGTACTTC
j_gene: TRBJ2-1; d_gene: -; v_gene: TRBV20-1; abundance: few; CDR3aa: CSASSSIRNGYEQFF; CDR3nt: TGCAGTGCTAGTAGTAGCATAAGGAATGGCTATGAGCAGTTCTTC
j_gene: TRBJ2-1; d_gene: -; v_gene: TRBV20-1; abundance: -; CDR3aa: CSARNRLGGLNEQSF; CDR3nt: TGTAGTGCAAGAAATCGGCTTGGAGGGCTCAATGAGCAGTCGTTC
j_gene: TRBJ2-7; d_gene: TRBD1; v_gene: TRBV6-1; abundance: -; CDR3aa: CASSEGTGGYEQYF; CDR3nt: TGTGCCAGCAGCGAGGGGACAGGGGGCTACGAGCAGTACTTC
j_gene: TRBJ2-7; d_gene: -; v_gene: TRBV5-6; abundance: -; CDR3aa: CASSLDSSYEQFF; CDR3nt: TGTGCCAGCAGCTTGGACAGCTCCTACGAGCAGTTTTTC
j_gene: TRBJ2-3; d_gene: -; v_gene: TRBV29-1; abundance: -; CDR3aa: CSHRVSTDTQYF; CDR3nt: TGCAGCCATAGGGTAAGCACAGATACGCAGTATTTT
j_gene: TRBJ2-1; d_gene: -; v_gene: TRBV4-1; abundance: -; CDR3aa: CASSQDHLDSVDEQFF; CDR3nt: TGCGCCAGCAGCCAAGATCACTTGGATAGTGTTGATGAGCAGTTCTTC
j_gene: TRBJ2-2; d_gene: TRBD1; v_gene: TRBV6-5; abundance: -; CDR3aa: CASRWDRGYAWELFF; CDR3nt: TGTGCCAGTAGATGGGACAGGGGCTACGCCTGGGAGCTGTTTTTT
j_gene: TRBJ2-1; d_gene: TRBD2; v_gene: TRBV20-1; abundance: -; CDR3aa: CSVRTSAYSEQFF; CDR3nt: TGCAGTGTTAGGACTAGTGCGTACAGTGAGCAGTTCTTC
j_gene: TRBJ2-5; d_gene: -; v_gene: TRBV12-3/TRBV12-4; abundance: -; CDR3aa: CASTLSLGETQYF; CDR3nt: TGTGCCAGCACTTTAAGTCTGGGAGAGACCCAGTACTTC
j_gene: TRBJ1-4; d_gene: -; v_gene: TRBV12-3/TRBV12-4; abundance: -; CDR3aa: CVSSRTVSEILFF; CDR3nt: TGTGTCAGCAGCCGGACAGTCAGTGAAATACTGTTTTTT
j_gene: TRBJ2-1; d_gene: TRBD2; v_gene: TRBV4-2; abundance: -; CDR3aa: CASSQWGLAGGPSYIEQFF; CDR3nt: TGTGCCAGCAGCCAATGGGGACTAGCGGGAGGGCCCTCCTACATTGAGCAGTTCTTC
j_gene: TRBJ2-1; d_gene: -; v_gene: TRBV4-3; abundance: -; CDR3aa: CASSQEFSRRVSSYNKQFF; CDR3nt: TGCGCCAGCAGCCAAGAATTTAGCAGGAGGGTGAGCTCCTACAATAAGCAGTTCTTC
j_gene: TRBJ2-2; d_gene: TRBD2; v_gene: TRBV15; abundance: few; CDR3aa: CATSRDYDTGELFF; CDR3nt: TGTGCCACCAGTAGGGACTATGACACCGGGGAGCTGTTTTTT
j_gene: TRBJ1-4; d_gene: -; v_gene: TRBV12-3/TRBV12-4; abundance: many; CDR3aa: CASSRTVSEKLFF; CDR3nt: TGTGCCAGCAGCCGGACAGTCAGTGAAAAACTGTTTTTT
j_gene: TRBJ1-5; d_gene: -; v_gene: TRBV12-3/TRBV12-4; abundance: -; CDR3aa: CASTQLSNQPQHF; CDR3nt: TGTGCCAGCACCCAGCTTAGCAATCAACCCCAGCATTTT
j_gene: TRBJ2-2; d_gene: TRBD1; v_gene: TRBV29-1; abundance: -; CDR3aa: CSVEDRGRSTGELFF; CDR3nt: TGTAGCGTTGAAGACAGGGGGAGAAGCACCGGGGAGCTGTTTTTT
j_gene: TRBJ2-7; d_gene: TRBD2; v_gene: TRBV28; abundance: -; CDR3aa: CASSILGLAEQAYEQYF; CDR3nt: TGTGCCAGCAGTATACTCGGACTAGCGGAACAAGCATACGAGCAATACTTC
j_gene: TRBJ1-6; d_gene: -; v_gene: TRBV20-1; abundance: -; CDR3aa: CSARVAKGPYSPLQF; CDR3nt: TGCAGTGCTAGAGTCGCGAAGGGGCCCTACTCACCCCTCCAGTTT
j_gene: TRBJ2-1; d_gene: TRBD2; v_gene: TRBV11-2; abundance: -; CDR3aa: CASSFPSGIYNWQFF; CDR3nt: TGTGCTAGCAGCTTTCCTAGCGGGATTTACAATTGGCAGTTCTTC
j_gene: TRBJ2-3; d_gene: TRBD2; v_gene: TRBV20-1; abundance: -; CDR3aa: CGAMTSDTDTQYF; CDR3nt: TGCGGTGCTATGACTAGCGACACAGACACGCAGTATTTT
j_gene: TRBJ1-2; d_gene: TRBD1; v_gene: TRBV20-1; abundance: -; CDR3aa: CNAHQNDRGHGYTF; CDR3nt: TGCAATGCTCACCAAAATGACAGGGGACATGGCTACACCTTC
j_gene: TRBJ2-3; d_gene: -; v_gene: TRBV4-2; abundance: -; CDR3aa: CASSQYREITDTQYF; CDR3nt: TGTGCTAGCAGCCAATACAGGGAGATCACAGATACGCAGTATTTT
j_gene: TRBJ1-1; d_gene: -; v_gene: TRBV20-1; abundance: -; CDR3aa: CSATRTANLEAFF; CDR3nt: TGCAGTGCTACCCGGACAGCGAACCTTGAAGCTTTCTTT
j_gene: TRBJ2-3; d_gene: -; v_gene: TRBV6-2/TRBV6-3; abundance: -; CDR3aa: CARRGTDMQYF; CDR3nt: TGTGCCAGACGGGGTACAGATATGCAGTATTTT
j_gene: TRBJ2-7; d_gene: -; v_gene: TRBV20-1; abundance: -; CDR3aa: CSARVTEGLSYELYF; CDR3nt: TGCAGTGCTAGAGTAACGGAGGGCCTGTCGTACGAGCTGTACTTC
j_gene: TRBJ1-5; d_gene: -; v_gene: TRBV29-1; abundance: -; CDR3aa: CSAPGLRAGSTDTQHF; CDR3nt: TGCAGCGCTCCGGGACTTCGAGCGGGTAGCACAGATACGCAGCATTTT
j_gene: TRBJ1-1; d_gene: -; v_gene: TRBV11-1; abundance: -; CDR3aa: CASSKAGNAEAFF; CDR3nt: TGTGCCAGCAGCAAGGCAGGGAACGCTGAAGCTTTCTTT
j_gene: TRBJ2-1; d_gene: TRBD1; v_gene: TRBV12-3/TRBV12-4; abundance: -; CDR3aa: CASSQTGGNNEQFF; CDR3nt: TGTGCCAGCAGTCAGACAGGGGGGAACAATGAGCAGTTCTTC
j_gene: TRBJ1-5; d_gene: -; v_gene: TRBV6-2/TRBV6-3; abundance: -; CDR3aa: CANSFESVVYVSGLNQPQHF; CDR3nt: TGTGCCAACAGTTTCGAATCAGTGGTATATGTCAGCGGTCTTAATCAGCCCCAGCATTTT
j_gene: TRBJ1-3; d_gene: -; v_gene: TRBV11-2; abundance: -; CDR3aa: CASSLNRLISRNTIYF; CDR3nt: TGTGCCAGCAGCTTAAACAGACTAATCTCTAGAAACACCATATATTTT
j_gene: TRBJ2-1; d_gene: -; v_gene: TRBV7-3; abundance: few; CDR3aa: CASSLTGDSYNEQFF; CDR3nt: TGTGCCAGCAGCCTGACAGGAGATTCCTACAATGAGCAGTTCTTC
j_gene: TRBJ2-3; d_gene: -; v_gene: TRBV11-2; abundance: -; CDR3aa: CASSLSTRCVDTQYF; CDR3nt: TGTGCCAGCAGCTTGAGTACACGGTGCGTGGATACGCAATATTTT
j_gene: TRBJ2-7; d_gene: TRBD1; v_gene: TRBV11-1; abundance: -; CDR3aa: CASSHWDSPYEEYF; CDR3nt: TGTGCCAGCAGCCACTGGGACAGCCCCTACGAGGAATACTTC